This TCR beta chain was sequenced for a study of cytomegalovirus exposure and HLA in healthy donors. The V and J ends lost 4 bases and 2 bases, in that order; junction bases with no gene match: 5. Germline values: CDR1 SGHTA, CDR2 FQGNSA. This CDR3 comprises 15 residues. General study findings and limits: Associated with cytomegalovirus, according to the listing, were some 150 TCR beta chains. A few of the chains that were CMV-associated were confirmed in vitro to be specific for CMV antigens. Later analysis identified around 15,000 TCR beta sequences associated with HLA alleles, using a false discovery rate threshold of 0.05. Donor immune exposure was known only as CMV serostatus.

Use of 60 Vbeta and 13 Jbeta primers characterized the PCR. Libraries were prepared by immunoSEQ multiplex PCR; TCRdb keeps only in-frame clonotypes and omits some of them. The sample records around 100,000 clones, approximately 60% being singletons. A note on this clone: The antigen remains unidentified.

This sequence was found in a woman between 25 and 40 years old in good health and CMV-seronegative. The rearrangement links TRBV7-2 to TRBJ1-2, with TRBD1 matching over 9 bases. The sequenced material came from PBMCs. The DNA of the CDR3 is TGTGCCAGCAGCTCAAGGACAGGGGAGAACTATGGCTACACCTTC. It translates to CASSSRTGENYGYTF.